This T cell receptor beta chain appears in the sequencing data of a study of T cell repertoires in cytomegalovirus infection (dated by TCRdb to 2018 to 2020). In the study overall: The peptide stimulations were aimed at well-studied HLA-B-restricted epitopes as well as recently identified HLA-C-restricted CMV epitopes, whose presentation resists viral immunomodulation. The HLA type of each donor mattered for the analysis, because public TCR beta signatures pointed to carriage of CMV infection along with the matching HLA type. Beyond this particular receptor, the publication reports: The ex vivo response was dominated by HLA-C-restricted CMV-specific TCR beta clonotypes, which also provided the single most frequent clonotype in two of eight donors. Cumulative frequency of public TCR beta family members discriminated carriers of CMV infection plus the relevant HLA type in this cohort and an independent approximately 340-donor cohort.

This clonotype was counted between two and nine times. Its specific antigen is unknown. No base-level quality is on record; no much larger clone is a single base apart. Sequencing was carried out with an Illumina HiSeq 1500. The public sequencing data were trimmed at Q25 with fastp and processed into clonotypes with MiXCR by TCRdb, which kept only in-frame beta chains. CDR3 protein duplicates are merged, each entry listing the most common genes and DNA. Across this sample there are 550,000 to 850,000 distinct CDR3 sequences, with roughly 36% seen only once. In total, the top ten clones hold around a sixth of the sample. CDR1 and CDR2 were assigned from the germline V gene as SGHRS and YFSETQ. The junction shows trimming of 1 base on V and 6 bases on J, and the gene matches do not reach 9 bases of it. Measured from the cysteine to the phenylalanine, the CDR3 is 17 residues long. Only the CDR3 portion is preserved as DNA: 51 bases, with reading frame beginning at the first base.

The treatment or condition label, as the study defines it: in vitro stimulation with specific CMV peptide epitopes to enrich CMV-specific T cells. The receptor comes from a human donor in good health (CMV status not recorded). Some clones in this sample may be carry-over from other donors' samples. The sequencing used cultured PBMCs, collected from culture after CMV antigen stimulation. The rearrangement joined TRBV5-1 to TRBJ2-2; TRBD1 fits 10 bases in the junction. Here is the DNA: TGCGCCAGCAGCTTGATGACAGGGGGCGCCTTGCCCGGGGAGCTGTTTTTT. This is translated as CASSLMTGGALPGELFF.